This TCR beta chain appears in the sequencing data of a study of blood T cells in healthy people across ages. Study information: For every two T cells, template switching captured about one barcoded beta molecule. General study results and limits: Diversity was higher, and naive CD4+ cells more numerous, in long-lived donors than in aged donors. Per million T cells, TCR beta diversity dropped about linearly as age rose.

This clonotype was observed a handful of times. Its antigen is currently unknown. The ends lost 5 bases at V and 1 base at J; junction bases unmatched: 5. The length of the CDR3 is 17 residues. Germline V gene sequence: CDR1 SGHNT, CDR2 YENEEA. PCR was performed a second time for about 7 to 12 cycles using a sample-barcoded 5' primer and a J-beta primer mix. TCRdb re-derived calls from the 5' RACE reads in MiXCR, one entry per CDR3 protein. The sample records approximately 800,000 distinct CDR3 sequences, about 37% being singletons. The donors, all healthy, were Caucasians living in Russia, aged about 6 to 90.

The clonotype comes from a man younger than 35 in good health. The chain carries TRBV11-3 and TRBJ2-1; 13 positions match TRBD2. The sample taken for sequencing was blood. CDR3 loop: CASSRGLAGESYNEQFF. CDR3 in DNA: TGTGCCAGCAGCAGAGGACTAGCGGGGGAGTCCTACAATGAGCAGTTCTTC.